This TCR beta chain stems from a study of blood T cells in healthy people across ages. Isolated PBMCs totaled at least 7 million in each sample. No fewer than 5.5 micrograms of total RNA were isolated from every sample. CDR1 DFQATT and CDR2 SNEGSKA come from the germline V gene (reference sequence). With 3 bases removed from V and 2 bases from J, the gap between germline ends came to 12 bases. The CDR3 sequence is 14 residues long. The use of a sample-barcoded 5' primer and a J-beta primer mix characterized a second PCR of about 6 to 11 cycles. TCRdb re-derived calls from the 5' RACE reads in MiXCR, one entry per CDR3 protein. The sample shows under 1,000,000 distinct CDR3 sequences, around 34% of them seen only once. Study observations and caveats: Changes seen in expanded clonotypes were possibly confounded by donor CMV status left unknown. Long-lived and aged donors differed, with more naive CD4+ cells and higher diversity in the long-lived.

This clonotype has a count of ten or more. The antigen remains unidentified. The source is a man aged 18 to 29 in good health. The V gene is TRBV20-1, the J gene TRBJ2-3, with D perhaps matching TRBD1 or TRBD2 (6 bases each). The sample was blood. DNA for the CDR3: TGCAGTGCTAGGACGGGGGCCCCCACAGATACGCAGTATTTT. It translates to CSARTGAPTDTQYF.